The 30 T cell receptor beta chains in this list originate from one sample, sequenced in a study of Tregs in tolerant kidney transplant recipients. Measured with immunoSEQ multiplex PCR; TCRdb has only the in-frame clones, and not every one. The table includes 200,000 to 300,000 clones, about 86% detected once. The sequenced sample was CD4+ T cells from blood. The source is a human donor in good health.

This clone was recorded only once. V usage is TRBV5-4 and J usage is TRBJ1-1, with D possibly TRBD1 on 5 matching bases. The V and J ends lost 4 bases and 5 bases respectively, with 12 bases between them. Germline values: CDR1 SGHNT, CDR2 YYREEE (reference sequence). The CDR3 has 13 residues. CDR3 in DNA: TGTGCCAGCAGCCTCCCGGGGGGGACTGAAGCTTTCTTT. Residues: CASSLPGGTEAFF.

This chain links TRBV7-9 with TRBJ1-1; maybe TRBD1 (5 bases). Trimming pared 5 bases from V and 0 bases from J, leaving 13 bases between. The CDR3 has 15 residues. Looked up from germline, CDR1 is SEHNR and CDR2 is FQNEAQ (reference sequence). Written as DNA, the CDR3 is TGTGCCAGCAGCCCGAAGGGACGGATGAACACTGAAGCTTTCTTT. It specifies CASSPKGRMNTEAFF.

This clone was found a few times. The chain carries TRBV10-3 and TRBJ2-7, with 7 bases fitting TRBD1. The J segment lost 1 base and the V segment lost 0 bases, leaving 3 bases of the junction unmatched. The germline CDR1 and CDR2 sequences are ENHRY and SYGVKD. The CDR3 has 15 amino acids. CDR3: CAISESMGQSYEQYF. CDR3 DNA sequence: TGTGCCATCAGTGAGTCGATGGGACAGTCCTACGAGCAGTACTTC.

The chain employs TRBV2 and TRBJ2-7; 8 bases agree with TRBD1. The V segment lost 7 bases and the J segment 5 bases; nucleotides outside the gene matches: 13. Germline V lookup: CDR1 SNHLY, CDR2 FYNNEI. The CDR3 loop spans 15 amino acids. The CDR3 DNA is TGTGCCAGCATCCGGGGGCAGGGGGCGTCAAACGAGCAGTACTTC. The encoded protein is CASIRGQGASNEQYF.

This clone is a singleton in its sample. This sequence joins TRBV7-9 and TRBJ2-5; D may be TRBD2 (6 bases). Germline lookup yields CDR1 SEHNR and CDR2 FQNEAQ (reference sequence). CDR3 length equals 14 residues. Trimming cost V 5 bases and J 3 bases, with 13 bases left between them. The CDR3 loop reads CASSPYSGKETQYF. As DNA, the CDR3 is TGTGCCAGCAGCCCCTATAGCGGAAAAGAGACCCAGTACTTC.

The chain links TRBV10-2 to TRBJ1-1, with D possibly matching TRBD1 (5 bases). CDR3 size: 14 residues. Trimming took 0 bases from V and 1 from J, leaving 6 bases between them. Germline lookup yields CDR1 WSHSY and CDR2 SAAADI. The CDR3: CASSESGENTEAFF. Written as DNA, the CDR3 is TGCGCCAGCAGTGAGTCGGGGGAGAACACTGAAGCTTTCTTT.

The V and J genes are TRBV25-1 and TRBJ2-2, with 10 bases matching TRBD1. V was pared by 4 bases and J by 6 bases, with 8 bases of the junction left unmatched. The CDR3 runs to 16 residues. Germline V gene sequence: CDR1 MGHDK, CDR2 SYGVNS. As DNA, the CDR3 is TGTGCCAGCAGTGGATCCGGGACAGGGGTATCCGGGGAGCTGTTTTTT. It yields the protein CASSGSGTGVSGELFF.

In this sample, this clone turned up a few times. The chain links TRBV18 to TRBJ1-4; TRBD1 might be the D (6 bases). Germline V gene sequence: CDR1 KGHSH, CDR2 LQKENI. The CDR3 spans 17 residues. Between the trimmed V and J ends, which lost 4 bases and 0 bases, there was a span of 15 bases. The CDR3 DNA reads as TGTGCCAGCTCACACAGGGACGCGAAAACAACTAATGAAAAACTGTTTTTT. Translating it yields CASSHRDAKTTNEKLFF. Filled out from reference TRBV18 and TRBJ1-4, the complete variable domain reads NAGVMQNPRHLVRRRGQEARLRCSPMKGHSHVYWYRQLPEEGLKFMVYLQKENIIDESGMPKERFSAEFPKEGPSILRIQQVVRGDSAAYFCASSHRDAKTTNEKLFFGSGTQLSVL.

The rearrangement uses TRBV30 and TRBJ2-3, with TRBD1 as a possible D gene (5 bases). Germline lookup yields CDR1 GTSNPN and CDR2 SVGIG (reference sequence). The CDR3 runs to 13 residues. The germline V and J ends were trimmed by 3 bases and 2 bases, with 9 bases remaining between them. The chain's CDR3 is CAWRTVNTDTQYF. CDR3 DNA sequence: TGTGCCTGGAGGACAGTAAACACAGATACGCAGTATTTT.

The J gene is TRBJ2-1, the V gene TRBV7-2; 7 bases are a match to TRBD2. The germline CDR1 and CDR2 sequences are SGHTA and FQGNSA. The CDR3 extends over 16 amino acids. After removal of 3 bases from V and 4 bases from J, the junction contained 9 bases not matched to a gene. The CDR3 region is CASSFSRGERYNEQFF. CDR3 in DNA: TGTGCCAGCAGCTTCTCACGGGGGGAGAGGTACAATGAGCAGTTCTTC.

The chain recombines TRBV21-1 with TRBJ1-1. TRBV21-1 is designated a pseudogene. There are 12 residues in the CDR3. The CDR3 protein is CASSRANTEAFF. The CDR3 DNA sequence: TGTGCCAGCTCCCGGGCGAACACTGAAGCTTTCTTT.

The genes are TRBV5-8 and TRBJ2-7; a possible D gene is TRBD1 (6 bases). V lost 2 bases and J lost 2, with 14 bases in between. Germline V lookup: CDR1 SGHTS, CDR2 YDEGEE. The CDR3 is 15 amino acids. CDR3 amino acids: CASSFRGHPAYEQYF. CDR3 nucleotide sequence: TGTGCCAGCAGCTTTAGGGGACACCCGGCCTACGAGCAGTACTTC.

This rearrangement joins TRBV6-5 to TRBJ2-7, with 7 nucleotides matching TRBD2. Trimming at V came to 3 bases and at J to 2 bases, leaving 4 bases not matched to a gene. This CDR3 comprises 14 residues. CDR1 and CDR2 from the germline V gene are MNHEY and SVGAGI. In nucleotides, the CDR3 is TGTGCCAGCAGTTATGAGCGGGGTGCCTACGAGCAGTACTTC. Encoded protein: CASSYERGAYEQYF.

This rearrangement joins TRBV11-3 to TRBJ2-1, with TRBD1 matching 9 bases. The J segment lost 8 bases and the V segment lost 2 bases, leaving 7 bases of the junction unmatched. The germline V gene has CDR1 SGHNT and CDR2 YENEEA. The CDR3 is made up of 15 amino acids. The CDR3 nucleotides are TGTGCCAGCAGCTTAACAGGGGGCGCAGACTATGAGCAGTTCTTC. Translation: CASSLTGGADYEQFF.

The chain recombines TRBV6-1 with TRBJ1-4; D may be TRBD1 (5 bases). CDR1 is MNHNS and CDR2 is SASEGT in the germline V gene. V lost 6 bases and J 3 bases, leaving 14 bases between the germline ends. The CDR3 length is 15 residues. Written as DNA, the CDR3 is TGTGCCAGCAGGGAGGGACCAACTTCTAATGAAAAACTGTTTTTT. Translating gives CASREGPTSNEKLFF.

The rearrangement links TRBV5-1 to TRBJ1-2; D might be TRBD1 (5 bases). Germline loops: CDR1 SGHRS, CDR2 YFSETQ. The CDR3 has 12 residues. V was clipped by 9 bases and J by 7 bases, with 16 bases between them. The CDR3 coding sequence is TGCGCCACCGCCGCGGGGGGGTTTGGCTACACCTTC. It yields the protein CATAAGGFGYTF.

Here the CDR3 reads CASSDQTGVRLYF. CDR3 nucleotides: TGTGCCAGCAGCGATCAAACAGGGGTCCGGTTGTACTTC. The V and J genes are TRBV7-8 and TRBJ2-5, with 7 bases aligning to TRBD1. CDR3 length: 13 amino acids. The germline V gene has CDR1 SGHVS and CDR2 FQNEAQ. The V gene end was trimmed by 5 bases and the J gene end by 13 bases; junction bases not matched to a gene: 13.

J is TRBJ2-7 and V is TRBV29-1; 15 bases align to TRBD2. Germline assignment: CDR1 SQVTM and CDR2 ANQGSEA. V shed 6 bases, J shed 1 base, and the junction held 7 bases outside the gene matches. The CDR3 contains 16 residues. The CDR3 DNA reads as TGCAGCGTCTCCCCGGGACTAGCGGGAGGTTCCTACGAGCAGTACTTC. This translates into CSVSPGLAGGSYEQYF.

The chain recombines TRBV11-3 with TRBJ1-6; 9 bases align to TRBD1. V gave up 0 bases and J gave up 11 bases; unmatched junction bases: 8. The CDR3 sequence is 16 residues long. The germline gives CDR1 SGHNT, CDR2 YENEEA. The CDR3 DNA reads as TGTGCCAGCAGCTTAGAGAACAGGGGGCGCAGGACACCCCTCCACTTT. It is translated as CASSLENRGRRTPLHF.

V and J are TRBV7-3 and TRBJ1-1; a weak D match, TRBD1 (5 bases). The CDR3 consists of 14 residues. Trimming removed 4 bases at V and 5 bases at J, with 14 bases between. Germline CDR1 and CDR2: SGHTA and FQGTGA. The CDR3 spells CASSYALGATEAFF. DNA for the CDR3: TGTGCCAGCAGCTACGCCCTTGGGGCGACTGAAGCTTTCTTT.

For the CDR3, the DNA is TGTGCCTGGACCCACGTCCAAGAGACCCAGTACTTC. Translated: CAWTHVQETQYF. The chain has TRBV30 and TRBJ2-5; D is ambiguous. Germline V gene lookup returns CDR1 GTSNPN and CDR2 SVGIG (reference sequence). CDR3 size: 12 residues. The germline V and J ends were trimmed by 4 bases and 1 base, with 7 bases remaining between them.

A few counts support this clone. The chain is built from TRBV5-6 and TRBJ1-2, with D uncertain. Per germline, CDR1 SGHDT and CDR2 YYEEEE. V gave up 1 base and J gave up 7 bases, with 11 bases separating them. The CDR3 has 13 amino acids. The DNA for the CDR3 is TGTGCCAGCAGCTTGTACGTCTCGGCTGGCTACACCTTC. Amino acid sequence: CASSLYVSAGYTF.

This clone has a single count. The chain recombines TRBV30 with TRBJ1-3; no clear D gene. V shed 2 bases and J shed 1 base, with 9 bases lying between them. The CDR3 length is 14 residues. Germline CDR1 GTSNPN, CDR2 SVGIG (reference sequence). In DNA, the CDR3 is TGTGCCTGGAGTCAGACGGGTTCTGGAAACACCATATATTTT. It encodes CAWSQTGSGNTIYF. Supplemented by reference TRBV30 and TRBJ1-3, the full variable domain reads SQTIHQWPATLVQPVGSPLSLECTVEGTSNPNLYWYRQAAGRGLQLLFYSVGIGQISSEVPQNLSASRPQDRQFILSSKKLLLSDSGFYLCAWSQTGSGNTIYFGEGSWLTVV.

V is TRBV7-2 and J is TRBJ2-5, with D unclear. V was cut by 3 bases and J by 5 bases, with 4 bases left in between. Per germline, CDR1 SGHTA and CDR2 FQGNSA. The CDR3 spans 11 residues. In DNA form, the CDR3 reads TGTGCCAGCAGCTTTCACGAGACCCAGTACTTC. Translation gives CASSFHETQYF.

This rearrangement joins TRBV5-1 to TRBJ1-4, with 7 bases aligning to TRBD1. Germline CDR1 reads SGHRS; CDR2 reads YFSETQ. Unmatched junction bases numbered 6, after V lost 3 bases and J lost 4 bases. CDR3 size: 15 residues. CDR3 loop: CASSSGTAINEKLFF. The CDR3 DNA is TGCGCCAGCAGCTCCGGGACAGCAATTAATGAAAAACTGTTTTTT.

J is TRBJ2-7 and V is TRBV7-9; TRBD2 agrees at 13 bases. Germline CDR1 reads SEHNR; CDR2 reads FQNEAQ (reference sequence). Trimming cost V 7 bases and J 6 bases; bases outside gene matches: 3. CDR3 length equals 13 residues. The CDR3 here is CASNGLAGAEQYF. The CDR3, as DNA: TGTGCCAGCAATGGACTAGCGGGAGCCGAGCAGTACTTC.

The chain employs TRBV29-1 and TRBJ2-5; 7 positions match TRBD2. CDR3 length equals 15 residues. Germline CDR1 reads SQVTM; CDR2 reads ANQGSEA. V lost 4 bases, J lost 1 base, and 9 bases stayed unmatched. DNA of the CDR3: TGCAGCGTTGGGGGGGGTAGGGTCCTCCAAGAGACCCAGTACTTC. It specifies CSVGGGRVLQETQYF. Combining the CDR3 with reference TRBV29-1 and TRBJ2-5 gives the whole variable domain SAVISQKPSRDICQRGTSLTIQCQVDSQVTMMFWYRQQPGQSLTLIATANQGSEATYESGFVIDKFPISRPNLTFSTLTVSNMSPEDSSIYLCSVGGGRVLQETQYFGPGTRLLVL.

This clone appeared a single time. CDR3 in DNA: TGTGCCAGTAGTCCCCGGACAGGGGTCGATGAAAAACTGTTTTTT. It is translated as CASSPRTGVDEKLFF. This chain links TRBV19 with TRBJ1-4; 9 bases map to TRBD1. The CDR3 length is 15 residues. The germline V gene encodes CDR1 LNHDA and CDR2 SQIVND (reference sequence). Trimming removed 5 bases from V and 6 bases from J; junction bases left unmatched: 7.

V gene TRBV2 combines with J gene TRBJ2-3; the D gene is possibly TRBD1 (5 bases). This CDR3 is 14 amino acids long. The V end lost 4 bases, the J end lost 6 bases, and 14 bases lay between the germline ends. Germline V lookup: CDR1 SNHLY, CDR2 FYNNEI. This CDR3 is CASSGQPQGDTQYF. The CDR3, as DNA: TGTGCCAGCAGTGGACAGCCGCAGGGCGATACGCAGTATTTT.

The chain joins TRBV5-1 to TRBJ2-3, with 12 bases aligning to TRBD2. CDR3 length equals 18 residues. V trimming: 3 bases; J trimming: 0 bases; junction bases outside the gene matches: 8. Per the germline V gene, CDR1 is SGHRS and CDR2 is YFSETQ. The DNA for the CDR3 is TGCGCCAGCAGCTACGGGACTAGCGGGCCTCCTAGCACAGATACGCAGTATTTT. As protein: CASSYGTSGPPSTDTQYF.